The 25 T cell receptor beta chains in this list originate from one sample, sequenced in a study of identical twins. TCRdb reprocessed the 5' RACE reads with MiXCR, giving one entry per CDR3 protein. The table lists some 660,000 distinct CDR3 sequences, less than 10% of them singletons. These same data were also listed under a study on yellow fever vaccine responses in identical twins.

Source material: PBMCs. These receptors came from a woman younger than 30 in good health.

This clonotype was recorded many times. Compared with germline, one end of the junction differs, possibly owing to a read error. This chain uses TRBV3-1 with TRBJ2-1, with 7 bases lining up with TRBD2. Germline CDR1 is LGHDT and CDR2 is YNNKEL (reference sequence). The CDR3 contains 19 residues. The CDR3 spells CASGHSTGASGSSYNEQFF. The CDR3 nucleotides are TGTGCCAGCGGCCACAGTACCGGGGCTAGCGGTAGCTCCTACAATGAGCAGTTCTTC.

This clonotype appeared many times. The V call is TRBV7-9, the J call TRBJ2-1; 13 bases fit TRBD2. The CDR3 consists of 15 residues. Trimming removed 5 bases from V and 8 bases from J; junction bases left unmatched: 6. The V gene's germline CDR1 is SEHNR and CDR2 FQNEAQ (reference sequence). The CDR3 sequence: CASSTTSGGRDEQFF. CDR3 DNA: TGTGCCAGCAGCACGACTAGCGGGGGGAGGGATGAGCAGTTCTTC.

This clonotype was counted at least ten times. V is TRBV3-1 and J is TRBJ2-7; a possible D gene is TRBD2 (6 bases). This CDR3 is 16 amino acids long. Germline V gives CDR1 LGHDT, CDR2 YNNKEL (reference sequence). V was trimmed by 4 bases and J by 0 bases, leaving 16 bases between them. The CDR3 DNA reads TGTGCCAGCAGCCCAGTTTTCAGCGGGTCCTCCTACGAGCAGTACTTC. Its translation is CASSPVFSGSSYEQYF.

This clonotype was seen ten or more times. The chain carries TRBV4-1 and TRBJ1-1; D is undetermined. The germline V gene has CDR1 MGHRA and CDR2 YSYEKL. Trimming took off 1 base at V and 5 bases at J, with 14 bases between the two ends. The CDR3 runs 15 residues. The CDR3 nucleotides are TGCGCCAGCAGCCAAGCCAGACAAGGAGAAACTGAAGCTTTCTTT. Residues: CASSQARQGETEAFF.

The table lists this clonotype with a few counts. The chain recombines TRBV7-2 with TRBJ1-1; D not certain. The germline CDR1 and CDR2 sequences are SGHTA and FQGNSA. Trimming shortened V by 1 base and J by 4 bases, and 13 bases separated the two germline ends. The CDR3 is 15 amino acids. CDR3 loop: CASSLVGDWATEAFF. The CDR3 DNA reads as TGTGCCAGCAGCTTAGTTGGGGATTGGGCCACTGAAGCTTTCTTT.

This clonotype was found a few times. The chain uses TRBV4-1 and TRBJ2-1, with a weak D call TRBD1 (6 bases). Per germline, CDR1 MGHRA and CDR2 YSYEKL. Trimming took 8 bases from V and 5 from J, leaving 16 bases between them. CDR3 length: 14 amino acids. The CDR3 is CASRGHGVDNEQFF. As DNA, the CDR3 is TGCGCCAGCCGGGGACATGGAGTCGACAATGAGCAGTTCTTC.

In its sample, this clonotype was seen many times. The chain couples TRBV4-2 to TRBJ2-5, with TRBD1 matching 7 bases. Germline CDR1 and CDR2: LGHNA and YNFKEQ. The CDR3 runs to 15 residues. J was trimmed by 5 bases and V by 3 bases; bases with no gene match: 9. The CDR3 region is CASSQGDRDWETQYF. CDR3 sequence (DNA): TGTGCCAGCAGCCAGGGGGACAGAGATTGGGAGACCCAGTACTTC.

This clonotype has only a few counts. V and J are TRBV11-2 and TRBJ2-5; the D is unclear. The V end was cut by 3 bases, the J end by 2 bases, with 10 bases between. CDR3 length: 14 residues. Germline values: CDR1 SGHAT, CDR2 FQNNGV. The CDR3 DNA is TGTGCCAGCAGCTTGGTGTTTCCACAAGAGACCCAGTACTTC. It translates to CASSLVFPQETQYF. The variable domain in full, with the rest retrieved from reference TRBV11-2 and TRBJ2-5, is EAGVAQSPRYKIIEKRQSVAFWCNPISGHATLYWYQQILGQGPKLLIQFQNNGVVDDSQLPKDRFSAERLKGVDSTLKIQPAKLEDSAVYLCASSLVFPQETQYFGPGTRLLVL.

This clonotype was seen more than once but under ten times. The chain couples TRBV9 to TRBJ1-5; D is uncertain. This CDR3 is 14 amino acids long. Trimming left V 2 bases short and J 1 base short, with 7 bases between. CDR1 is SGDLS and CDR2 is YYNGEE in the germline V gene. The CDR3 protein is CASSVSGSNQPQHF. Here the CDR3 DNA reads TGTGCCAGCAGCGTGAGCGGGAGCAATCAGCCCCAGCATTTT.

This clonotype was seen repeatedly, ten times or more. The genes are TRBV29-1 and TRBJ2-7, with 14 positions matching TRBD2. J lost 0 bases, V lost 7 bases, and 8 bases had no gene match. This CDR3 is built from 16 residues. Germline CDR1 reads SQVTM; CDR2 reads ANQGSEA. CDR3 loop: CSGMGLAGANSYEQYF. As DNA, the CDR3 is TGCAGCGGCATGGGACTAGCGGGAGCAAACTCCTACGAGCAGTACTTC.

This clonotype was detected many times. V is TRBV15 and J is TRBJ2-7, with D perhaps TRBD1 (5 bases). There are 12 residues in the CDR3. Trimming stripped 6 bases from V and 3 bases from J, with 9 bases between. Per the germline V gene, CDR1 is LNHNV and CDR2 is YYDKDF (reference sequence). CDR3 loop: CATRGDSYEQYF. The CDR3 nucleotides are TGTGCCACCAGAGGCGACAGCTACGAGCAGTACTTC.

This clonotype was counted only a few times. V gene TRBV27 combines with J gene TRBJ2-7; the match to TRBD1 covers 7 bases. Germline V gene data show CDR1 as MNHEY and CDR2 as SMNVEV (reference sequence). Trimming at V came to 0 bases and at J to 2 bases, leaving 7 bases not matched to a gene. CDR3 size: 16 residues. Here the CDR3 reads CASSLSKTGKAYEQYF. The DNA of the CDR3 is TGTGCCAGCAGTTTATCGAAGACAGGGAAAGCCTACGAGCAGTACTTC.

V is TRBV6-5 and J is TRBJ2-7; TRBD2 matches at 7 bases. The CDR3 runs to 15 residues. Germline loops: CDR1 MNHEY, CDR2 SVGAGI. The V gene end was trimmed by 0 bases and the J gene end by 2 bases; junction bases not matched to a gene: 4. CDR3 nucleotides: TGTGCCAGCAGTTACTCGAATCGGGGGGCCTACGAGCAGTACTTC. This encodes CASSYSNRGAYEQYF.

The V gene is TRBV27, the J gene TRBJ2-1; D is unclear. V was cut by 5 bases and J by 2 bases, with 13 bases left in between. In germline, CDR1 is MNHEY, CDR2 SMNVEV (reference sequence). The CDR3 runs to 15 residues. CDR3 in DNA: TGTGCCAGCAGTCCCCTCCGGCCCACCTACAATGAGCAGTTCTTC. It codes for CASSPLRPTYNEQFF.

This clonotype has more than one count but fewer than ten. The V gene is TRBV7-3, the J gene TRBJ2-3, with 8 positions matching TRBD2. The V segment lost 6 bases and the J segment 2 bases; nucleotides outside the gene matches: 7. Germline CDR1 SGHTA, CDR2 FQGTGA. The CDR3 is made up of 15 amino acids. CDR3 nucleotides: TGTGCCAGCAGGAGAACTAGCGGAAACACAGATACGCAGTATTTT. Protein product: CASRRTSGNTDTQYF.

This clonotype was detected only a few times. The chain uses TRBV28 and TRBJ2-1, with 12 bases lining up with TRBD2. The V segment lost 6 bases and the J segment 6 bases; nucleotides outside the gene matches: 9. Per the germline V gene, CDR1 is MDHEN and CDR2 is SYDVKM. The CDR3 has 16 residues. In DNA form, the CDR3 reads TGTGCCAGCAGCCCCGGCCTAGCGGGGGGGATCAATGAGCAGTTCTTC. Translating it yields CASSPGLAGGINEQFF.

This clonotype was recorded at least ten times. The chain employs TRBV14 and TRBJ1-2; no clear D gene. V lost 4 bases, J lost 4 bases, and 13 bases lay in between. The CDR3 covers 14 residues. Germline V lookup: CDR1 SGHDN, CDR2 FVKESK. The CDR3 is CASSPLVEPYGYTF. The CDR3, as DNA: TGTGCCAGCAGCCCCCTAGTAGAACCCTATGGCTACACCTTC.

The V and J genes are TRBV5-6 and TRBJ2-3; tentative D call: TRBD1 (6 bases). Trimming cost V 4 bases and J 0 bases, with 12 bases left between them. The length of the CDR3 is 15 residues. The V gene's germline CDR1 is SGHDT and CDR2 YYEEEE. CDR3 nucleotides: TGTGCCAGCAGCGTGCAGGACAGAAGCACAGATACGCAGTATTTT. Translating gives CASSVQDRSTDTQYF.

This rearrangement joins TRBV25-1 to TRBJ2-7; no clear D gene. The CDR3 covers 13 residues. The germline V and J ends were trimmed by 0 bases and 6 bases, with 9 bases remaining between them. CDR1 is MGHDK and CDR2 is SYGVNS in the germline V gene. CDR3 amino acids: CASSEYLWGEQYF. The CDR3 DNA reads TGTGCCAGCAGTGAATATCTCTGGGGCGAGCAGTACTTC.

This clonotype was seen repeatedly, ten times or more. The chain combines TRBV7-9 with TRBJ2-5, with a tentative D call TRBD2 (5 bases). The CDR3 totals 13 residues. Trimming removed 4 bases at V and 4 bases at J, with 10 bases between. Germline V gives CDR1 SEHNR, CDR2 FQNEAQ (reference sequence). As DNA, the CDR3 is TGTGCCAGCAGCTCGGGGATGTTAGAGACCCAGTACTTC. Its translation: CASSSGMLETQYF.

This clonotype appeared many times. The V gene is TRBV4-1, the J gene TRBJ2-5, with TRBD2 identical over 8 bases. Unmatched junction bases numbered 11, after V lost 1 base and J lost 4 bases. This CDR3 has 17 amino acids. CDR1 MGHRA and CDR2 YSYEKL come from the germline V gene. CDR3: CASSQAPMGLEVETQYF. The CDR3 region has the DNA TGCGCCAGCAGCCAAGCTCCGATGGGACTAGAAGTAGAGACCCAGTACTTC.

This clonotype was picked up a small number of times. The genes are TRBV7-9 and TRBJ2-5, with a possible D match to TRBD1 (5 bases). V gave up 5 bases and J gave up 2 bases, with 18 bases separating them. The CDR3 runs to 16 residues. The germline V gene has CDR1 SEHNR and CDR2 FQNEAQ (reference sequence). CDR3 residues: CASSPKTDISQETQYF. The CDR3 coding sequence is TGTGCCAGCAGCCCCAAGACGGACATCAGTCAAGAGACCCAGTACTTC. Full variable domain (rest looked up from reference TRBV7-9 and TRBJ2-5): DTGVSQNPRHKITKRGQNVTFRCDPISEHNRLYWYRQTLGQGPEFLTYFQNEAQLEKSRLLSDRFSAERPKGSFSTLEIQRTEQGDSAMYLCASSPKTDISQETQYFGPGTRLLVL.

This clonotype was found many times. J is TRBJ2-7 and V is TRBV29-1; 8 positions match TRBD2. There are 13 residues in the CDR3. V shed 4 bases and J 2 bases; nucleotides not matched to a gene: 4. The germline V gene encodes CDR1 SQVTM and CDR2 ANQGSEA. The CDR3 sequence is CSVGREEPYEQYF. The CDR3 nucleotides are TGCAGCGTTGGGCGGGAGGAGCCCTACGAGCAGTACTTC.

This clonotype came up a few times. The CDR3, as DNA: TGCAGTGCCCTTGGCCGGGCTAGCGGGAGAGGGGGCTACGAGCAGTACTTC. The encoded protein is CSALGRASGRGGYEQYF. This chain uses TRBV20-1 with TRBJ2-7, with 10 bases identical to TRBD2. The CDR3 runs to 17 residues. Per the germline V gene, CDR1 is DFQATT and CDR2 is SNEGSKA (reference sequence). Losses at the gene ends were 6 bases for V and 3 bases for J; bases not matched to a gene: 17.

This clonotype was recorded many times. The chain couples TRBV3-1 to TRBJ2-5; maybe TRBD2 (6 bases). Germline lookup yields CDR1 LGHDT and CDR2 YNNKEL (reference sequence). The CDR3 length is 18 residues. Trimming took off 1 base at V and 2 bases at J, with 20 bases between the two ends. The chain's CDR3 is CASSQGRPGSPPQETQYF. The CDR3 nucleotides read TGTGCCAGCAGCCAAGGACGGCCCGGGAGCCCCCCACAAGAGACCCAGTACTTC.